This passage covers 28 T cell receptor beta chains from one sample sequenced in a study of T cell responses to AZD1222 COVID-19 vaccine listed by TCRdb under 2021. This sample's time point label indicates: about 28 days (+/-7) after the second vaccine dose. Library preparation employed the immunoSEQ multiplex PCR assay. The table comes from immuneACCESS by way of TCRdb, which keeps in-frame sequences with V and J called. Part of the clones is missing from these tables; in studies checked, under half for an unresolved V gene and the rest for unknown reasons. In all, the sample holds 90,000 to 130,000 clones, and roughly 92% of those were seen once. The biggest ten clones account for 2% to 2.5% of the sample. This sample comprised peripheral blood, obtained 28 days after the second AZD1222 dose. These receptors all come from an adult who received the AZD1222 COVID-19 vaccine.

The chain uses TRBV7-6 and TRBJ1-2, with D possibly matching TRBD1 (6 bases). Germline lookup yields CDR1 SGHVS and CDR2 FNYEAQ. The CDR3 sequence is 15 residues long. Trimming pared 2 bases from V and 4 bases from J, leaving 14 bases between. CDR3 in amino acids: CASSLRGGDTYGYTF. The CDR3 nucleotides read TGTGCCAGCAGCTTACGGGGGGGCGATACCTATGGCTACACCTTC.

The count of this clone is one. This CDR3 is CASSPRGTGRYEQYF. The DNA of the CDR3 is TGTGCCAGCTCACCACGCGGGACAGGCCGGTACGAGCAGTACTTC. The chain couples TRBV18 to TRBJ2-7; 8 bases agree with TRBD1. Trimming took 1 base from V and 4 from J; bases not matched to a gene: 6. In germline, CDR1 is KGHSH, CDR2 LQKENI. The CDR3 has 15 amino acids. The whole variable domain, remainder taken from reference TRBV18 and TRBJ2-7, is NAGVMQNPRHLVRRRGQEARLRCSPMKGHSHVYWYRQLPEEGLKFMVYLQKENIIDESGMPKERFSAEFPKEGPSILRIQQVVRGDSAAYFCASSPRGTGRYEQYFGPGTRLTVT.

The CDR3 bases are TGTGCCAGCTCACCAGGAGGACCCAGGACCTACGAGCAGTACTTC. Translation gives CASSPGGPRTYEQYF. This chain joins TRBV18 and TRBJ2-7; the D gene is possibly TRBD2 (5 bases). The CDR3 has 15 amino acids. Germline CDR1 and CDR2: KGHSH and LQKENI. Trimming shortened V by 2 bases and J by 2 bases, and 13 bases separated the two germline ends.

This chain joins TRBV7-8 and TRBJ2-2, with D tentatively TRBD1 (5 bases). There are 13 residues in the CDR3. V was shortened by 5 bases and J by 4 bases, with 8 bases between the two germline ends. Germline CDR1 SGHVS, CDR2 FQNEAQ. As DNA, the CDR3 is TGTGCCAGCAGCCCGACAGCCACCGGGGAGCTGTTTTTT. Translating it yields CASSPTATGELFF.

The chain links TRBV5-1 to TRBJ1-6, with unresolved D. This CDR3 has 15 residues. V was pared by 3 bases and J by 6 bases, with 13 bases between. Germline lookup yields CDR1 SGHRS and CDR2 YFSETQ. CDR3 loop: CASSSVSSFNSPLHF. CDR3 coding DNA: TGCGCCAGCAGCTCGGTGTCCAGTTTTAATTCACCCCTCCACTTT.

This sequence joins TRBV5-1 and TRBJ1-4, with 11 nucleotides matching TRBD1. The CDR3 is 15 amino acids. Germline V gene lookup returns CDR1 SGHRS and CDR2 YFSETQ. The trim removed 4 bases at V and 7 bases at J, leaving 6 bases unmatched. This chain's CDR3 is CASSPGDRGAEKLFF. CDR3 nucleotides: TGCGCCAGCAGCCCGGGGGACAGGGGGGCTGAAAAACTGTTTTTT.

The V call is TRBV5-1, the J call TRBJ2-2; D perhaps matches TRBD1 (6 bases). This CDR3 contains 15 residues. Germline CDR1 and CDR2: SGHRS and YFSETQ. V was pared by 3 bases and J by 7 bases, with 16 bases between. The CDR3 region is CASSSNAGVSGELFF. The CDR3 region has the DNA TGCGCCAGCAGCTCGAACGCAGGGGTGAGCGGGGAGCTGTTTTTT.

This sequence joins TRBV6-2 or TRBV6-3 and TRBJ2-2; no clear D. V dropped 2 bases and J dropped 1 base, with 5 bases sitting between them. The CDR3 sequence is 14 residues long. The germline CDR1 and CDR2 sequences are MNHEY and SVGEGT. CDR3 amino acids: CASSYGGNTGELFF. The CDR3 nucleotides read TGTGCCAGCAGTTACGGCGGGAACACCGGGGAGCTGTTTTTT.

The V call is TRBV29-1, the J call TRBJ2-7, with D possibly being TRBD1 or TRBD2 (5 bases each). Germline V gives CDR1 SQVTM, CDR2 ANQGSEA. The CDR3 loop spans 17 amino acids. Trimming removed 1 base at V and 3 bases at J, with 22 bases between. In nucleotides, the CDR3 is TGCAGCGTTGAAGTAATCGGGGCGTCTCGGACACACTACGAGCAGTACTTC. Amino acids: CSVEVIGASRTHYEQYF.

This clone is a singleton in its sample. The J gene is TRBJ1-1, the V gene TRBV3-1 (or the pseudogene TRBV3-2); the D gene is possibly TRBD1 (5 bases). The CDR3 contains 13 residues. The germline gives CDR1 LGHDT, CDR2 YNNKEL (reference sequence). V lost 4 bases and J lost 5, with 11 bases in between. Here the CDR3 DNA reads TGTGCCAGCAGCCCTGCGGGGGGGACTGAAGCTTTCTTT. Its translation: CASSPAGGTEAFF.

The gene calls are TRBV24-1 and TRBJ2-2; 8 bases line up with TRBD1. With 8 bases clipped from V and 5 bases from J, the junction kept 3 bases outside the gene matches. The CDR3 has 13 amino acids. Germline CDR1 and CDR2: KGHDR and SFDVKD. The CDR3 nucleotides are TGTGCCACCACTAGACAGGGGACCGGGGAGCTGTTTTTT. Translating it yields CATTRQGTGELFF.

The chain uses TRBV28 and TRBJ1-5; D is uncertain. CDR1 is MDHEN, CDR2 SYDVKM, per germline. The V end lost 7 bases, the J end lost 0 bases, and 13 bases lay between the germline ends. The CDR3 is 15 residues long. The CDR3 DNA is TGTGCCAGCACCATGAGAGGGTATAGCAATCAGCCCCAGCATTTT. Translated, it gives CASTMRGYSNQPQHF.

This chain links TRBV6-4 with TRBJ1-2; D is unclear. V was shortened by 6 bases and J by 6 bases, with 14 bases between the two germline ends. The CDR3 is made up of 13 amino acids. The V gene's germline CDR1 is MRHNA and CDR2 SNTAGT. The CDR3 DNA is TGTGCCAGCAGAAACGACCCGGGTGATGGCTACACCTTC. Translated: CASRNDPGDGYTF.

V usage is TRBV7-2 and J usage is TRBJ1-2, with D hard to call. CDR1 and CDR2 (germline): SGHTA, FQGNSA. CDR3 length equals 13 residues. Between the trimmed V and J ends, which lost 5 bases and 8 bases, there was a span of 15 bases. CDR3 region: CASSISIAGGYTF. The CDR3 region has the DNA TGTGCCAGCAGCATCTCCATAGCTGGGGGCTACACCTTC.

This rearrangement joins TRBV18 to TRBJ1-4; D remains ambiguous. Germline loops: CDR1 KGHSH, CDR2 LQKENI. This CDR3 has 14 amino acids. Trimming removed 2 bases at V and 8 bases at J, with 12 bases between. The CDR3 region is CASSPGRVEEKLFF. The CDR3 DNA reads TGTGCCAGCTCACCAGGGAGGGTAGAGGAAAAACTGTTTTTT.

In nucleotides, the CDR3 is TGTGCCAGCAGCTTGGATTATCGGGGTGAGGCTTTCTTT. It translates to CASSLDYRGEAFF. The chain couples TRBV5-4 to TRBJ1-1; D remains ambiguous. CDR3 size: 13 residues. Germline V gene sequence: CDR1 SGHNT, CDR2 YYREEE (reference sequence). V lost 0 bases, J lost 11 bases, and 14 bases lay in between.

For the CDR3, the DNA is TGCGCCAGCAGCCGAGGTCGGGAAGGGCTGGCCTTATTTAGCGAAAACGAGCAGTACTTC. This gives the protein CASSRGREGLALFSENEQYF. The chain is built from TRBV5-1 and TRBJ2-7; a weak D match, TRBD2 (5 bases). V lost 4 bases, J lost 5 bases, and 34 bases lay in between. Germline V gene data show CDR1 as SGHRS and CDR2 as YFSETQ. The CDR3 length is 20 residues. The variable domain in full, with the rest retrieved from reference TRBV5-1 and TRBJ2-7, is KAGVTQTPRYLIKTRGQQVTLSCSPISGHRSVSWYQQTPGQGLQFLFEYFSETQRNKGNFPGRFSGRQFSNSRSEMNVSTLELGDSALYLCASSRGREGLALFSENEQYFGPGTRLTVT.

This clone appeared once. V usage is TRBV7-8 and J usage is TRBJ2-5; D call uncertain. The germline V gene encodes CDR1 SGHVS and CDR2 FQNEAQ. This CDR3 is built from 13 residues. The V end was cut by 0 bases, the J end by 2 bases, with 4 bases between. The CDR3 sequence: CASSLARQETQYF. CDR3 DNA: TGTGCCAGCAGCTTAGCTAGGCAAGAGACCCAGTACTTC. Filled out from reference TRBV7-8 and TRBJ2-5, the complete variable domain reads GAGVSQSPRYKVAKRGQDVALRCDPISGHVSLFWYQQALGQGPEFLTYFQNEAQLDKSGLPSDRFFAERPEGSVSTLKIQRTQQEDSAVYLCASSLARQETQYFGPGTRLLVL.

This chain's CDR3 is CASRGRVTEAFF. CDR3 DNA sequence: TGTGCCAGCAGGGGAAGGGTCACTGAAGCTTTCTTT. The chain joins TRBV28 to TRBJ1-1; D not resolved. The germline CDR1 and CDR2 sequences are MDHEN and SYDVKM. This CDR3 contains 12 residues. The V end was cut by 6 bases, the J end by 4 bases, with 9 bases between.

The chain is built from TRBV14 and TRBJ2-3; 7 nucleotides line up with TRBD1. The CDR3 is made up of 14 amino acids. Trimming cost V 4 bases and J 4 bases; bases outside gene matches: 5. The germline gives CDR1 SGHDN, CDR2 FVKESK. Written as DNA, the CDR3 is TGTGCCAGCAGCCCCTTAGGGGGCGCAGATACGCAGTATTTT. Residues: CASSPLGGADTQYF.

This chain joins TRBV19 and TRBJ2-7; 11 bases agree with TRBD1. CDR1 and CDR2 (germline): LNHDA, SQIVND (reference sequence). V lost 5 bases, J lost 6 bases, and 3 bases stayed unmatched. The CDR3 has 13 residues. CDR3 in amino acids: CASSRDRGFEQYF. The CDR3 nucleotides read TGTGCCAGTAGTCGGGACAGGGGGTTCGAGCAGTACTTC.

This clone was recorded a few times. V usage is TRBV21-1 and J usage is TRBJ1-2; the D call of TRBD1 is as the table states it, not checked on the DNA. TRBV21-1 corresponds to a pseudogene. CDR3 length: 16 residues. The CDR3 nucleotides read TGTGCCAGCAGCAAAGACTCGGGACAGGGGGCTTATGGCTACACCTTC. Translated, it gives CASSKDSGQGAYGYTF.

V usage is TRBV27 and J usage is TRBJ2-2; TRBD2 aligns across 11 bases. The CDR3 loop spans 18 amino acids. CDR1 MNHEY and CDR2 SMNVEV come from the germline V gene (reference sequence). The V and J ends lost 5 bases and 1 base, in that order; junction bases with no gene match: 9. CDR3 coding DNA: TGTGCCAGCAGTCGTGACCAGGGACTAGCGGAGAACACCGGGGAGCTGTTTTTT. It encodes CASSRDQGLAENTGELFF.

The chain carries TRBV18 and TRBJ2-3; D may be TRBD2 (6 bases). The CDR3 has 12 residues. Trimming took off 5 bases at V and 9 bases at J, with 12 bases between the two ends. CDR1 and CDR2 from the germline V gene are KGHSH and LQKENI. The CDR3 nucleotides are TGTGCCAGCTCAAAGGAGGGGTACACGCAGTATTTT. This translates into CASSKEGYTQYF. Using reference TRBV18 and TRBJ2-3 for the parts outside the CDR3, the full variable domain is NAGVMQNPRHLVRRRGQEARLRCSPMKGHSHVYWYRQLPEEGLKFMVYLQKENIIDESGMPKERFSAEFPKEGPSILRIQQVVRGDSAAYFCASSKEGYTQYFGPGTRLTVL.

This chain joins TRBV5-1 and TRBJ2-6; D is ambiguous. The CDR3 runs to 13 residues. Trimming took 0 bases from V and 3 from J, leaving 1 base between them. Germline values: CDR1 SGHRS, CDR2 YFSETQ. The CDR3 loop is CASSLVGANVLTF. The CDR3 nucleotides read TGCGCCAGCAGCTTGGTTGGGGCCAACGTCCTGACTTTC.

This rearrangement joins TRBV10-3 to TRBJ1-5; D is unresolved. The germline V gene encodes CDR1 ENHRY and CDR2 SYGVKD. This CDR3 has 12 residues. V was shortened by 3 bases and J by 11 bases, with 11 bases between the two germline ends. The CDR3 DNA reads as TGTGCCATCAGTGACAACGCGAATTCCCAGCATTTT. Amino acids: CAISDNANSQHF.

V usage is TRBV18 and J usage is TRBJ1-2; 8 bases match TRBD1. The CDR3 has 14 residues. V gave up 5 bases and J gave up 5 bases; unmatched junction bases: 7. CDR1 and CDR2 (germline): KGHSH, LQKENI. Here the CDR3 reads CASSAAGQVYGYTF. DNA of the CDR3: TGTGCCAGCTCAGCCGCGGGACAGGTATATGGCTACACCTTC. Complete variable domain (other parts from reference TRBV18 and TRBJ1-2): NAGVMQNPRHLVRRRGQEARLRCSPMKGHSHVYWYRQLPEEGLKFMVYLQKENIIDESGMPKERFSAEFPKEGPSILRIQQVVRGDSAAYFCASSAAGQVYGYTFGSGTRLTVV.

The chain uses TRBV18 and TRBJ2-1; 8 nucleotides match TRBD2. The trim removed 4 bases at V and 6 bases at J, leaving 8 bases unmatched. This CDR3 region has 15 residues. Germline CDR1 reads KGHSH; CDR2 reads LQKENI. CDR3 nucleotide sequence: TGTGCCAGCTCACTAACACCGGGGGGGAGCAATGAGCAGTTCTTC. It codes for CASSLTPGGSNEQFF.